Sequencing of this T cell receptor beta chain was carried out in a study of blood T cell repertoires in COVID-19. Deletions cut 7 bases from V and 7 bases from J, with 19 bases between. The CDR3 is 15 amino acids. Germline CDR1 SEHNR, CDR2 FQNEAQ (reference sequence). Clones were sequenced by immunoSEQ multiplex PCR, and TCRdb holds only the in-frame ones, with some missing. Of about 59,000 clones in the sample, more than 80% are singletons; the top ten hold approximately 16%. V and J are TRBV7-9 and TRBJ1-4, with D maybe TRBD1 (5 bases). Source material: peripheral blood. The TCR sequence derives from a man aged 80 or over with acute or convalescent COVID-19. The chain's CDR3 is CASTKSGDSGEKLFF. Written as DNA, the CDR3 is TGTGCCAGCACCAAATCGGGGGACTCGGGTGAAAAACTGTTTTTT. The full variable domain, its missing parts supplied by reference TRBV7-9 and TRBJ1-4, is DTGVSQNPRHKITKRGQNVTFRCDPISEHNRLYWYRQTLGQGPEFLTYFQNEAQLEKSRLLSDRFSAERPKGSFSTLEIQRTEQGDSAMYLCASTKSGDSGEKLFFGSGTQLSVL.